The TCR beta chain described here comes from a study of control samples from healthy donors and cancer patients. Produced via immunoSEQ multiplex PCR; TCRdb's table is partial and in-frame only. This table holds about 410,000 clones, about 93% found once. This receptor was taken from a man aged 40-49 years with head and neck cancer. Material for sequencing was PBMCs.

The CDR3 coding sequence is TGCGCCAGCAAAACTCTGACGAACACCGGGGAGCTGTTTTTT. Translating it yields CASKTLTNTGELFF. The chain couples TRBV4-3 to TRBJ2-2, with D hard to call. Germline CDR1 LGHNA, CDR2 YSLEER. Trimming left V 7 bases short and J 0 bases short, with 9 bases between. The CDR3 spans 14 residues.